Described below is a single TCR beta chain sequence and its context. No antigen is known for it. Trimming cost V 2 bases and J 6 bases, with 10 bases left between them. The CDR3 has 13 residues. The V gene's germline CDR1 is KGHDR and CDR2 SFDVKD. Next came a second PCR, run for about 7 to 12 cycles, which used a sample-barcoded 5' primer along with a J-beta primer mix. TCRdb re-analysed the 5' RACE reads in MiXCR, keeping a single row per CDR3 protein. Among fewer than 1.5 million distinct CDR3 sequences listed, around 39% were seen once. The authors isolated at least 6 million PBMCs per sample. These data belong to a study of blood T cells in healthy people across ages. Broader study findings: Age advanced and TCR beta diversity per million T cells fell, roughly linearly. The study found more naive CD4+ cells and higher diversity in long-lived than aged donors. CMV status of donors was unknown, possibly confounding expanded clonotype changes.

The chain recombines TRBV24-1 with TRBJ2-7; D might be TRBD1 (5 bases). The specimen was blood. The clonotype originates from a woman under 30 in good health. The CDR3 DNA reads as TGTGCCACCAGTGATTCTCGGACAAGCGAGCAGTACTTC. It is translated as CATSDSRTSEQYF.